One and the same sample provided the 10 T cell receptor beta chains below, sequenced in a study of blood T cell repertoires in COVID-19. TCRdb's copy holds only in-frame clones and misses some; the assay was immunoSEQ multiplex PCR. The profile shows more than 200,000 clones, roughly 86% of them singletons. Specimen: PBMCs or T cells enriched from blood (not recorded which). Receptors were obtained from a woman in her fifties or sixties who had recovered from COVID-19.

This rearrangement joins TRBV27 to TRBJ2-2, with 11 positions matching TRBD2. CDR3 size: 18 residues. Trimming at V came to 8 bases and at J to 4 bases, leaving 15 bases not matched to a gene. The V gene's germline CDR1 is MNHEY and CDR2 SMNVEV (reference sequence). CDR3 nucleotide sequence: TGTGCCAGCCGCCTGACTAGCGGGAAAGCGGCTAGCACCGGGGAGCTGTTTTTT. Protein product: CASRLTSGKAASTGELFF.

This clone was seen only a few times. The V gene is TRBV2, the J gene TRBJ2-2, with TRBD2 identical over 8 bases. Germline CDR1 reads SNHLY; CDR2 reads FYNNEI. The CDR3 is 14 residues long. V shed 5 bases and J 7 bases; nucleotides not matched to a gene: 6. The CDR3 coding sequence is TGTGCCAGCAGTCCCGGGACTAGAGGCGGGGAGCTGTTTTTT. Its protein product is CASSPGTRGGELFF.

This clone appeared once. The J gene is TRBJ1-2, the V gene TRBV5-6; D perhaps matches TRBD1 (6 bases). The CDR3 has 13 amino acids. Per the germline V gene, CDR1 is SGHDT and CDR2 is YYEEEE. Trimming took off 5 bases at V and 5 bases at J, with 13 bases between the two ends. CDR3 sequence: CASSSDRLYGYTF. CDR3 bases: TGTGCCAGCAGTTCTGACAGGCTATATGGCTACACCTTC.

A word on this clone: At the DNA level, this CDR3 is encoded by other sequences in the same sample as well. The gene calls are TRBV18 and TRBJ2-5, with no clear D. Germline CDR1 KGHSH, CDR2 LQKENI. V shed 0 bases and J shed 4 bases, with 9 bases lying between them. The length of the CDR3 is 14 residues. CDR3 nucleotide sequence: TGTGCCAGCTCACCACCGGCCCGAAGAGAGACCCAGTACTTC. Protein product: CASSPPARRETQYF. Variable domain in full (rest from reference TRBV18 and TRBJ2-5): NAGVMQNPRHLVRRRGQEARLRCSPMKGHSHVYWYRQLPEEGLKFMVYLQKENIIDESGMPKERFSAEFPKEGPSILRIQQVVRGDSAAYFCASSPPARRETQYFGPGTRLLVL.

The rearrangement links TRBV19 to TRBJ1-2; no clear D. This CDR3 is built from 15 residues. Trimming took 6 bases from V and 8 from J, leaving 22 bases between them. CDR1 is LNHDA and CDR2 is SQIVND in the germline V gene (reference sequence). In DNA form, the CDR3 reads TGTGCCAGTAGACCCCGTACGGGGAGTCCTCGAGGCTACACCTTC. It specifies CASRPRTGSPRGYTF.

The V gene is TRBV28, the J gene TRBJ1-1, with D hard to call. Germline V gene data show CDR1 as MDHEN and CDR2 as SYDVKM. The CDR3 is 13 residues long. Trimming pared 9 bases from V and 1 base from J, leaving 12 bases between. The CDR3 is CASLTGKNTEAFF. The DNA for the CDR3 is TGTGCCAGTTTGACGGGGAAGAACACTGAAGCTTTCTTT.

The rearrangement joins TRBV28 to TRBJ1-2; no firm D call. V shed 8 bases and J shed 8 bases, with 24 bases lying between them. Per the germline V gene, CDR1 is MDHEN and CDR2 is SYDVKM. This CDR3 is built from 15 residues. The CDR3 bases are TGTGCCAGCGATGATACGGAGGTAATGACGGAAGGCTACACCTTC. This translates into CASDDTEVMTEGYTF.

The chain is built from TRBV5-8 and TRBJ2-3; D remains ambiguous. Germline CDR1 is SGHTS and CDR2 is YDEGEE. The CDR3 consists of 14 residues. The ends were cut back, 0 bases at V and 3 bases at J, with 8 bases in the middle. CDR3 sequence (DNA): TGTGCCAGCAGCTTGGAACTCCGGACAGATACGCAGTATTTT. It is translated as CASSLELRTDTQYF.

This rearrangement joins TRBV18 to TRBJ1-6; D is uncertain. This CDR3 spans 18 amino acids. The V end was cut by 3 bases, the J end by 4 bases, with 19 bases between. Germline CDR1 reads KGHSH; CDR2 reads LQKENI. CDR3 sequence: CASSPNSRTRGYNSPLHF. Written as DNA, the CDR3 is TGTGCCAGCTCACCGAATTCCCGGACCCGGGGTTATAATTCACCCCTCCACTTT.

CDR3 region: CASGALTSGRGNEQFF. CDR3 DNA sequence: TGTGCCAGCGGTGCTTTAACTAGCGGGAGAGGAAATGAGCAGTTCTTC. V and J are TRBV6-1 and TRBJ2-1; 11 positions match TRBD2. There are 16 residues in the CDR3. CDR1 is MNHNS and CDR2 is SASEGT in the germline V gene. Trimming cost V 8 bases and J 7 bases; bases outside gene matches: 13.